These 17 T cell receptor beta chains were all obtained from the same sample, sequenced in a study of blood T cell repertoires in COVID-19 (dated by TCRdb to the early 2020s). The method was the immunoSEQ multiplex PCR assay. The clones in this table, taken by TCRdb from immuneACCESS, are in-frame only. Not every clone is retained; where verified, under half of the shortfall comes from an unresolved V gene, and the cause of the rest is unknown. Here the sample has 300,000 or so clones; around 92% occur a single time. The ten most abundant clones make up 5% to 7.5% of the sample. The sample comprised peripheral blood. Every receptor here comes from a man younger than 35 who had recovered from COVID-19.

This clone was recorded once. This sequence joins TRBV25-1 and TRBJ2-7, with D possibly being TRBD1 (5 bases). V lost 5 bases to trimming and J lost 6 bases, with 5 bases between them. The CDR3 is 10 amino acids. In germline, CDR1 is MGHDK, CDR2 SYGVNS. The CDR3 spells CASSQGEQYF. The CDR3, as DNA: TGTGCCAGCAGTCAGGGCGAGCAGTACTTC.

The chain links TRBV27 to TRBJ1-1; D is perhaps TRBD1 (5 bases). Germline V gene sequence: CDR1 MNHEY, CDR2 SMNVEV (reference sequence). Trimming removed 3 bases from V and 2 bases from J, with 19 bases in between. The CDR3 totals 17 residues. The DNA of the CDR3 is TGTGCCAGCAGTTTGTTTGGTCCAGGGAACGGAAACACTGAAGCTTTCTTT. Amino acid sequence: CASSLFGPGNGNTEAFF.

The rearrangement links TRBV12-3 or TRBV12-4 to TRBJ1-2; D gene unclear. Trimming pared 6 bases from V and 5 bases from J, leaving 13 bases between. This CDR3 region has 13 residues. The CDR3 region has the DNA TGTGCCAGCAGCCCGAGTCTTAAGTATGGCTACACCTTC. Translated: CASSPSLKYGYTF.

This chain links TRBV5-1 with TRBJ2-5; 7 nucleotides align to TRBD2. J gave up 6 bases and V 6 bases, and 14 bases lay outside the gene matches. Germline loops: CDR1 SGHRS, CDR2 YFSETQ. CDR3 length: 15 residues. This CDR3 is CASNELRRERKTQYF. CDR3 nucleotide sequence: TGCGCCAGCAATGAGTTGAGGCGGGAGAGGAAGACCCAGTACTTC.

The CDR3 nucleotides are TGCGCCAGCAGCCAAGATTCCTCCAGGGGGAACACTGAAGCTTTCTTT. This sequence encodes CASSQDSSRGNTEAFF. V is TRBV4-1 and J is TRBJ1-1; the D gene is possibly TRBD1 (6 bases). V lost 0 bases and J lost 1, with 12 bases in between. Looked up from germline, CDR1 is MGHRA and CDR2 is YSYEKL. The CDR3 runs to 16 residues.

V usage is TRBV10-2 and J usage is TRBJ1-5; 7 bases line up with TRBD1. The CDR3 extends over 13 amino acids. Germline V gives CDR1 WSHSY, CDR2 SAAADI. V lost 6 bases, J lost 5 bases, and 4 bases stayed unmatched. CDR3 amino acids: CASRPDRDQPQHF. CDR3 DNA: TGCGCCAGCAGACCTGACAGGGATCAGCCCCAGCATTTT.

This clone has a single count. This chain connects TRBV4-2 to TRBJ2-7; 8 bases are a match to TRBD1. The V segment lost 0 bases and the J segment 6 bases; nucleotides outside the gene matches: 10. The V gene's germline CDR1 is LGHNA and CDR2 YNFKEQ. This CDR3 has 16 amino acids. CDR3 sequence: CASSQDSRTGYSEQYF. DNA of the CDR3: TGTGCCAGCAGCCAAGATTCCAGGACAGGGTATAGCGAGCAGTACTTC.

This chain links TRBV6-5 with TRBJ2-7, with D maybe TRBD2 (5 bases). In germline, CDR1 is MNHEY, CDR2 SVGAGI. Trimming removed 5 bases from V and 2 bases from J, with 13 bases in between. This CDR3 is built from 14 residues. The CDR3 bases are TGTGCCAGCAGTATTAGCGCCCCCCCCTACGAGCAGTACTTC. Its protein is CASSISAPPYEQYF.

The chain joins TRBV25-1 to TRBJ1-1; D is perhaps TRBD1 (5 bases). This CDR3 region has 14 residues. V lost 4 bases and J 1 base, leaving 10 bases between the germline ends. Germline V lookup: CDR1 MGHDK, CDR2 SYGVNS. The CDR3 reads CASSGDSKNTEAFF. In nucleotides, the CDR3 is TGTGCCAGCAGTGGCGACAGCAAGAACACTGAAGCTTTCTTT. Combining the CDR3 with reference TRBV25-1 and TRBJ1-1 gives the whole variable domain EADIYQTPRYLVIGTGKKITLECSQTMGHDKMYWYQQDPGMELHLIHYSYGVNSTEKGDLSSESTVSRIRTEHFPLTLESARPSHTSQYLCASSGDSKNTEAFFGQGTRLTVV.

V and J are TRBV11-1 and TRBJ2-7; D perhaps matches TRBD2 (6 bases). The V gene's germline CDR1 is SGHAT and CDR2 FQDESV (reference sequence). V was clipped by 3 bases and J by 9 bases, with 18 bases between them. This CDR3 spans 14 amino acids. CDR3 in amino acids: CASSFTGVGGMQYF. In nucleotides, the CDR3 is TGTGCCAGCAGCTTTACCGGCGTGGGGGGTATGCAGTACTTC.

This clone was counted many times. The DNA of the CDR3 is TGCGCCAGCAGCCAATTGGGACTAGCGGGAGCCGGGGAGCTGTTTTTT. Translation: CASSQLGLAGAGELFF. J is TRBJ2-2 and V is TRBV5-1, with 14 nucleotides matching TRBD2. With 4 bases clipped from V and 6 bases from J, the junction kept 5 bases outside the gene matches. The CDR3 totals 16 residues. Germline V CDR1 and CDR2: SGHRS, YFSETQ.

The rearrangement links TRBV28 to TRBJ1-4; D not certain. V lost 5 bases, J lost 4 bases, and 11 bases lay in between. The CDR3 extends over 14 amino acids. CDR1 is MDHEN and CDR2 is SYDVKM in the germline V gene. The CDR3 nucleotides are TGTGCCAGCAGTCCCAGACTGGTTAATGAAAAACTGTTTTTT. Encoded protein: CASSPRLVNEKLFF.

V is TRBV6-6 and J is TRBJ1-2; 7 bases match TRBD1. V shed 4 bases and J 7 bases; nucleotides not matched to a gene: 6. Germline CDR1 reads MNHNY; CDR2 reads SVGAGI (reference sequence). There are 13 residues in the CDR3. CDR3 amino acids: CASSSSTGVGYTF. CDR3 nucleotide sequence: TGTGCCAGCAGTTCTTCCACAGGGGTTGGCTACACCTTC.

The gene calls are TRBV27 and TRBJ1-6; D uncertain. The V gene's germline CDR1 is MNHEY and CDR2 SMNVEV (reference sequence). Trimming shortened V by 0 bases and J by 6 bases, and 9 bases separated the two germline ends. The CDR3 sequence is 15 residues long. For the CDR3, the DNA is TGTGCCAGCAGTTTATCGAGAGGACTTAATTCACCCCTCCACTTT. It encodes CASSLSRGLNSPLHF.

The CDR3 DNA reads TGTGCCTGGAGTACCGGGGTGCAGTTCTTC. Its protein product is CAWSTGVQFF. The chain uses TRBV30 and TRBJ2-1; the D gene is possibly TRBD2 (5 bases). V was trimmed by 2 bases and J by 12 bases, leaving 8 bases between them. The CDR3 runs 10 residues. The V gene's germline CDR1 is GTSNPN and CDR2 SVGIG (reference sequence). Variable domain in full (rest from reference TRBV30 and TRBJ2-1): SQTIHQWPATLVQPVGSPLSLECTVEGTSNPNLYWYRQAAGRGLQLLFYSVGIGQISSEVPQNLSASRPQDRQFILSSKKLLLSDSGFYLCAWSTGVQFFGPGTRLTVL.

This clone has only one observation. The chain combines TRBV6-2 or TRBV6-3 with TRBJ2-1; 8 nucleotides agree with TRBD2. The CDR3 covers 15 residues. CDR1 is MNHEY and CDR2 is SVGEGT in the germline V gene. V lost 2 bases to trimming and J lost 4 bases; unmatched junction nucleotides: 4. This CDR3 reads CASSYRAGVYNEQFF. CDR3 bases: TGTGCCAGCAGTTACAGAGCGGGAGTATACAATGAGCAGTTCTTC.

A single count supports this clone. The chain recombines TRBV5-4 with TRBJ2-2; D is ambiguous. This CDR3 spans 13 amino acids. The V end was cut by 4 bases, the J end by 6 bases, with 10 bases between. Looked up from germline, CDR1 is SGHNT and CDR2 is YYREEE (reference sequence). The CDR3 here is CASSQAQSGELFF. The CDR3 nucleotides read TGTGCCAGCAGCCAGGCGCAGTCCGGGGAGCTGTTTTTT.